This T cell receptor (beta chain) was sequenced during a study of early T cells in non-severe SARS-CoV-2 infection. Study overall: Sequencing used unsorted whole-blood bulk RNA, so chains lack pairing.

Individual cDNA molecules were tagged with unique molecular identifiers. Each CDR3 protein is one row after TCRdb ran MiXCR on the 5' RACE reads. The data contain tens of thousands of distinct CDR3 sequences, around 4% of them singletons. This clonotype showed up just a few times. Its antigen remains unknown. Germline assignment: CDR1 LGHNA and CDR2 YSLEER. The CDR3 is 13 residues long. Deletions cut 1 base from V and 6 bases from J, with 6 bases between. Study conclusions and caveats: CD4 and private specificities were missed by VDJdb matching, which favored anti-spike CD8 responses.

Source material: whole blood. This TCR was recovered from an adult who was a healthcare worker with PCR-confirmed SARS-CoV-2 infection or an uninfected control (not recorded which). The chain combines TRBV4-3 with TRBJ2-2, with unresolved D. The CDR3 sequence: CASSQVSAGELFF. CDR3 coding DNA: TGCGCCAGCAGCCAAGTCTCCGCCGGGGAGCTGTTTTTT.